These 10 T cell receptor beta chains were sequenced from one sample in a study of shared clonotypes between healthy human individuals. The method was immunoSEQ multiplex PCR; TCRdb's version includes in-frame clones alone and lacks a portion of them. Seen here are millions of clones, roughly 95% observed once, and the top ten hold roughly 0.13%. Sequencing used naive CD4+ T cells sorted from blood. Subset given: CD45RA+ positively selected. The receptors stem from a man between 18 and 29 years old in good health.

The chain combines TRBV16 with TRBJ2-7; weak D call: TRBD1 (6 bases). Germline-derived CDR1 and CDR2 are KGHSY and FQNENV. The CDR3 is made up of 15 amino acids. Trimming pared 0 bases from V and 4 bases from J, leaving 13 bases between. DNA for the CDR3: TGTGCCAGCAGCCAATCCCAGGGGCGCAGTTACGAGCAGTACTTC. Its protein product is CASSQSQGRSYEQYF.

J is TRBJ1-1 and V is TRBV6-1, with 8 bases identical to TRBD1. Looked up from germline, CDR1 is MNHNS and CDR2 is SASEGT. V gave up 7 bases and J gave up 1 base; unmatched junction bases: 8. The CDR3 has 15 amino acids. The CDR3 DNA sequence: TGTGCCAGCACCAATGCCGGGACAGGGAACACTGAAGCTTTCTTT. The encoded protein is CASTNAGTGNTEAFF.

The rearrangement links TRBV11-3 to TRBJ2-1; 11 bases map to TRBD1. The CDR3 is 15 amino acids. V dropped 3 bases and J dropped 6; count of bases not matched to a gene: 4. The germline V gene has CDR1 SGHNT and CDR2 YENEEA. The CDR3 DNA is TGTGCCAGCAGCTTTTCGGGACAGGGGGTCAATGAGCAGTTCTTC. Translated: CASSFSGQGVNEQFF. The complete variable domain, with remaining parts taken from reference TRBV11-3 and TRBJ2-1, reads EAGVVQSPRYKIIEKKQPVAFWCNPISGHNTLYWYLQNLGQGPELLIRYENEEAVDDSQLPKDRFSAERLKGVDSTLKIQPAELGDSAVYLCASSFSGQGVNEQFFGPGTRLTVL.

In regard to this clone: Other nucleotide sequences from this sample produce the same CDR3. The chain has TRBV28 and TRBJ1-6, with a possible D match to TRBD1 (6 bases). From germline, CDR1 is MDHEN and CDR2 SYDVKM. Between the trimmed V and J ends, which lost 3 bases and 4 bases, there was a span of 7 bases. The CDR3 sequence is 14 residues long. CDR3 in DNA: TGTGCCAGCAGTTTGGGGGCATATAATTCACCCCTCCACTTT. Its protein product is CASSLGAYNSPLHF.

Only one count was recorded for this clone. Different DNA sequences within this sample yield the same CDR3. The chain links TRBV4-1 to TRBJ1-5; D uncertain. Germline V gene lookup returns CDR1 MGHRA and CDR2 YSYEKL. The CDR3 loop spans 15 amino acids. Trimming shortened V by 0 bases and J by 2 bases, and 8 bases separated the two germline ends. The CDR3 DNA sequence: TGCGCCAGCAGCCAAGAAGGGTTGGGCAATCAGCCCCAGCATTTT. This sequence encodes CASSQEGLGNQPQHF.

The chain recombines TRBV5-1 with TRBJ2-7; D possibly uses TRBD1 or TRBD2 (5 bases each). V was clipped by 4 bases and J by 0 bases, with 14 bases between them. Germline lookup yields CDR1 SGHRS and CDR2 YFSETQ. The CDR3 has 15 residues. The CDR3 sequence is CASSTGAFSSYEQYF. The CDR3 nucleotides read TGCGCCAGCAGCACCGGGGCCTTCAGCTCCTACGAGCAGTACTTC.

V is TRBV27 and J is TRBJ2-7, with 7 nucleotides matching TRBD1. V dropped 2 bases and J dropped 4; count of bases not matched to a gene: 5. Germline CDR1 is MNHEY and CDR2 is SMNVEV (reference sequence). This CDR3 spans 14 amino acids. In DNA form, the CDR3 reads TGTGCCAGCAGTTTACCGGACAGGACTTACGAGCAGTACTTC. It is translated as CASSLPDRTYEQYF.

This sequence joins TRBV5-6 and TRBJ2-2; D possibly corresponds to TRBD1 (6 bases). CDR3 length equals 17 residues. Germline lookup yields CDR1 SGHDT and CDR2 YYEEEE. V lost 0 bases and J 3 bases, leaving 15 bases between the germline ends. This chain's CDR3 is CASSLGPAGAYTGELFF. Here the CDR3 DNA reads TGTGCCAGCAGCTTGGGTCCAGCAGGGGCGTACACCGGGGAGCTGTTTTTT.

V and J are TRBV9 and TRBJ1-2, with no clear D. V lost 5 bases and J 0 bases, leaving 14 bases between the germline ends. Germline loops: CDR1 SGDLS, CDR2 YYNGEE. This CDR3 comprises 15 residues. CDR3 protein: CASRQHGSTNYGYTF. In DNA form, the CDR3 reads TGTGCCAGCAGACAACATGGATCGACTAACTATGGCTACACCTTC.

This sequence joins TRBV2 and TRBJ2-7, with D perhaps being TRBD1 or TRBD2 (5 bases each). Looked up from germline, CDR1 is SNHLY and CDR2 is FYNNEI. This CDR3 is built from 12 residues. Trimming cost V 6 bases and J 7 bases, with 13 bases left between them. The CDR3 coding sequence is TGTGCCAGCAGCCGGGGCCCTGGAGAGCAGTACTTC. Its translation is CASSRGPGEQYF.